This TCR beta chain was recorded in a study of blood T cell repertoires in COVID-19. Across the whole study: PBMCs, B-cell-depleted T cells, or T cells were the source of the cDNA or gDNA that made up the material.

This CDR3 has 13 residues. Trimming stripped 7 bases from V and 6 bases from J, with 16 bases between. Germline CDR1 SQVTM, CDR2 ANQGSEA. The table came from immunoSEQ multiplex PCR; TCRdb's copy has only in-frame clones and leaves some out. The sample holds 200,000 to 250,000 clones, about 85% seen once. The chain employs TRBV29-1 and TRBJ2-1, with D hard to call. The source is a woman in her twenties or thirties who had recovered from COVID-19. Material: PBMCs or T cells enriched from blood (not recorded which). The CDR3 here is CSAAADSANEQFF. CDR3 sequence (DNA): TGCAGCGCCGCGGCAGACTCTGCCAATGAGCAGTTCTTC.